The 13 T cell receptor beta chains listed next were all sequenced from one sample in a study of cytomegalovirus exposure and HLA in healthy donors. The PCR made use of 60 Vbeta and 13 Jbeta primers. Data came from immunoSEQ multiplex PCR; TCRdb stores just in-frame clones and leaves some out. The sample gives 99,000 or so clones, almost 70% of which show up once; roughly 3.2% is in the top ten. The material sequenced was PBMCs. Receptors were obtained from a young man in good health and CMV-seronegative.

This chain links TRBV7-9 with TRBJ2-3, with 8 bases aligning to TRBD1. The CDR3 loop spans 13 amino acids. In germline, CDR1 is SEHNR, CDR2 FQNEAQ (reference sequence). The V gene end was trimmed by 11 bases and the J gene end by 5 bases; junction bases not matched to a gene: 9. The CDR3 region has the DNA TGTGCCCCCGGGACAGGATTGCAAGATACGCAGTATTTT. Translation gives CAPGTGLQDTQYF.

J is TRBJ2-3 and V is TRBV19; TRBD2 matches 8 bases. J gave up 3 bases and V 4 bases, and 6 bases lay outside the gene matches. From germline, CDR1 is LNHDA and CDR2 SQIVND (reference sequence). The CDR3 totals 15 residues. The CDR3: CASSSSGSRTDTQYF. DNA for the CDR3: TGTGCCAGTAGTAGCAGCGGGAGTAGGACAGATACGCAGTATTTT.

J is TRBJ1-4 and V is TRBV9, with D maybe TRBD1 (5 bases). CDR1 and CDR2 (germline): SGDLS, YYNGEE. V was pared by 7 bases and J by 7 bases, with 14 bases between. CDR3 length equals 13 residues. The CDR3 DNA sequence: TGTGCCAGCGCTCAGGGATCAGGTGAAAAACTGTTTTTT. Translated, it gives CASAQGSGEKLFF.

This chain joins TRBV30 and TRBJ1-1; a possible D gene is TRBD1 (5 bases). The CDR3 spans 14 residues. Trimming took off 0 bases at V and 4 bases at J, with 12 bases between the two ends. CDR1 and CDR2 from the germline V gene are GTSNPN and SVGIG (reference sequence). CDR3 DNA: TGTGCCTGGAGTGTTGGGGGGTTAAGCACTGAAGCTTTCTTT. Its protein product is CAWSVGGLSTEAFF.

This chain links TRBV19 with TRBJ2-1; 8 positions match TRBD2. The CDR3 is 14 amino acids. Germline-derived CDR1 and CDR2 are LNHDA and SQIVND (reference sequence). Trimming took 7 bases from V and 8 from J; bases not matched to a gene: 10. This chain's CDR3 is CASKGERETDEQFF. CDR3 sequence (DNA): TGTGCCAGTAAAGGGGAGCGGGAGACCGATGAGCAGTTCTTC.

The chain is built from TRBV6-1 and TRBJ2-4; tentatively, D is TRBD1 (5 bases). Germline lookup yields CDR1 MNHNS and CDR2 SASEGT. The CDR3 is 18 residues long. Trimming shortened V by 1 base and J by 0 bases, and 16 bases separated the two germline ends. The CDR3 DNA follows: TGTGCCAGCAGTGAAGTATCGCACGGGCAGGGAGCCAAAAACATTCAGTACTTC. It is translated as CASSEVSHGQGAKNIQYF.

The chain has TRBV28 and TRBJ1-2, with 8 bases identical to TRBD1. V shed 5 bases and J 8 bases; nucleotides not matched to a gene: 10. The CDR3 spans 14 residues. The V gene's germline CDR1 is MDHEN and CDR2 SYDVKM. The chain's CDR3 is CASSRTGWSRGYTF. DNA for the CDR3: TGTGCCAGCAGTCGGACAGGGTGGTCGAGGGGCTACACCTTC.

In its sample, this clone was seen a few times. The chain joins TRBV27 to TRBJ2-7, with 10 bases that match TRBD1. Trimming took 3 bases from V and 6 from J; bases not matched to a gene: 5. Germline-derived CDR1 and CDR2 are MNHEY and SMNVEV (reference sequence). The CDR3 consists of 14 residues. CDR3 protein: CASSFGQGVGEQYF. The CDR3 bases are TGTGCCAGCAGTTTTGGACAGGGGGTCGGCGAGCAGTACTTC.

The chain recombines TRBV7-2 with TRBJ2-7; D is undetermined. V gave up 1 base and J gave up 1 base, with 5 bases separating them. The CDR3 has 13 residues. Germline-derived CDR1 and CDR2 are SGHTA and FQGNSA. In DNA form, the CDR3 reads TGTGCCAGCAGCTTAGTCCGTTCCTACGAGCAGTACTTC. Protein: CASSLVRSYEQYF.

CDR3 sequence: CASSLPGAGANVLTF. The CDR3 DNA is TGTGCCAGCAGTTTACCGGGGGCTGGGGCCAACGTCCTGACTTTC. This chain uses TRBV28 with TRBJ2-6; tentative D call: TRBD2 (6 bases). Germline CDR1 MDHEN, CDR2 SYDVKM. The CDR3 is 15 residues long. V lost 2 bases to trimming and J lost 2 bases, with 7 bases between them.

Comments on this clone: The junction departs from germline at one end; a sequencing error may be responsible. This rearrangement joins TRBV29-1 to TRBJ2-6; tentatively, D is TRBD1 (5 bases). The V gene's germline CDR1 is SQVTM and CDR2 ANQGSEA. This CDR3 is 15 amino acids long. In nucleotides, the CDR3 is TGCAGCGTTGGATCACAGGTTGCTGGGGCCAACGGCCTGACTTTC. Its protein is CSVGSQVAGANGLTF.

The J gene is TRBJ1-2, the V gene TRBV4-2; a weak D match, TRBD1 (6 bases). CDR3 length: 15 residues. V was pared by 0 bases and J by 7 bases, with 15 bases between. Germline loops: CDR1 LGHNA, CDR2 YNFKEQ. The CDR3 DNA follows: TGTGCCAGCAGCCAAGAAGGTGGGGGCACAGGTGGCTACACCTTC. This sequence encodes CASSQEGGGTGGYTF.

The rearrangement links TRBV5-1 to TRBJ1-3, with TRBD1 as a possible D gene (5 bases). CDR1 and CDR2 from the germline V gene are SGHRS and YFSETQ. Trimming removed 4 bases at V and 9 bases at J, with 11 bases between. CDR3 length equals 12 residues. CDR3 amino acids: CASSREGSTIYF. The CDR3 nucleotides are TGCGCCAGCAGCCGGGAGGGGAGCACCATATATTTT.